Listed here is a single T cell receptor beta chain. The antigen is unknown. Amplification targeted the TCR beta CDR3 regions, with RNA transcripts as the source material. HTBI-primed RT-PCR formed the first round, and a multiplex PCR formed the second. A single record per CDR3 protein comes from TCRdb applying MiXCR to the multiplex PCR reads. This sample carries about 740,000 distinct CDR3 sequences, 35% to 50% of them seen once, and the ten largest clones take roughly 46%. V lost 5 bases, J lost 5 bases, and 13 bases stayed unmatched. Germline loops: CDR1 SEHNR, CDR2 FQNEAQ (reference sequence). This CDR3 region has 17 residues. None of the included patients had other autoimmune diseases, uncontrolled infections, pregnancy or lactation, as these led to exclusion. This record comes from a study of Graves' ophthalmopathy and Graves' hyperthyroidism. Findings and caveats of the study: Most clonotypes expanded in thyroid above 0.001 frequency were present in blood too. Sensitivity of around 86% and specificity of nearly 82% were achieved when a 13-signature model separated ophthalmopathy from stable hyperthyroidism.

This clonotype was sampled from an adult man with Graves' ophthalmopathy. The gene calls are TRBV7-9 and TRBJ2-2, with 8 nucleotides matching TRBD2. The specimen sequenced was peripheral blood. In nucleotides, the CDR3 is TGTGCCAGCAGCGTAGGCCCAGCGGGGGCTTGGACCGGGGAGCTGTTTTTT. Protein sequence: CASSVGPAGAWTGELFF.